This TCR beta chain was observed in a study of CD8 T cells in Susac syndrome. The CDR3 runs 12 residues. Trimming took off 7 bases at V and 3 bases at J, with 10 bases between the two ends. Germline V gene data show CDR1 as SQVTM and CDR2 as ANQGSEA. Random hexamers primed reverse transcription of roughly 0.5 to 1 ug RNA. A single record per CDR3 protein comes from TCRdb applying MiXCR to the immunoSEQ multiplex PCR reads. The sample includes under 200,000 distinct CDR3 sequences, about 91% of them seen just once. The study, taken as a whole, reports: The study admitted that it had a relatively small number of individuals in its TCR sequencing and HLA analysis.

Sequencing of TCR beta covered CD8+ and CD4+ T cells obtained from blood. The count of this clonotype is one. Its specificity is unknown. The chain joins TRBV29-1 to TRBJ1-5; D is possibly TRBD1 (5 bases). The source is a human donor in good health. Sequenced: CD4+ T cells from PBMCs. The CDR3 region is CSGGDFNQPQHF. CDR3 nucleotide sequence: TGCAGCGGTGGGGACTTCAATCAGCCCCAGCATTTT. Supplemented by reference TRBV29-1 and TRBJ1-5, the full variable domain reads SAVISQKPSRDICQRGTSLTIQCQVDSQVTMMFWYRQQPGQSLTLIATANQGSEATYESGFVIDKFPISRPNLTFSTLTVSNMSPEDSSIYLCSGGDFNQPQHFGDGTRLSIL.